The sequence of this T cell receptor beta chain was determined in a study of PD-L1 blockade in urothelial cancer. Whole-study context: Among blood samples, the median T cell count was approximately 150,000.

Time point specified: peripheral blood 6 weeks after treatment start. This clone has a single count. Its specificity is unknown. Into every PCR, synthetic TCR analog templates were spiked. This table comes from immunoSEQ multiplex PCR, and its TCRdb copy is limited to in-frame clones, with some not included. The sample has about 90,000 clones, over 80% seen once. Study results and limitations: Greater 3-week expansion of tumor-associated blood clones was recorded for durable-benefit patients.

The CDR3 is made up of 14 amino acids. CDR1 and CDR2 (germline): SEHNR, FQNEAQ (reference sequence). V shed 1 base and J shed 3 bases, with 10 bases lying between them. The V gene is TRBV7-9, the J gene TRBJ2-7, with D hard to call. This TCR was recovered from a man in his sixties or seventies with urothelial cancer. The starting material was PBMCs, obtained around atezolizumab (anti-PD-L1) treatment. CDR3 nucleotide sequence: TGTGCCAGCAGCTTAGGCCTGGCGGTCTACGAGCAGTACTTC. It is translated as CASSLGLAVYEQYF.